This passage covers 9 T cell receptor beta chains from one sample sequenced in a study of blood T cell repertoires in COVID-19. TCRdb's table, derived via immunoSEQ multiplex PCR, lists solely in-frame clones and lacks some. The sample gives roughly 120,000 clones, approximately 91% of which show up once; under 9% is in the top ten. The specimen sequenced was peripheral blood. Receptor source: a woman aged 70 to 79 who had recovered from COVID-19.

The V call is TRBV5-6, the J call TRBJ2-7; 8 nucleotides match TRBD1. CDR1 is SGHDT and CDR2 is YYEEEE in the germline V gene. This CDR3 contains 13 residues. V was clipped by 4 bases and J by 2 bases; unmatched bases: 2. Here the CDR3 reads CASSPGGPYEQYF. In nucleotides, the CDR3 is TGTGCCAGCAGCCCAGGGGGCCCCTACGAGCAGTACTTC.

The gene calls are TRBV24-1 and TRBJ2-5; TRBD1 aligns across 10 bases. The CDR3 covers 14 residues. The V segment lost 8 bases and the J segment 4 bases; nucleotides outside the gene matches: 6. Germline lookup yields CDR1 KGHDR and CDR2 SFDVKD. The CDR3 DNA reads TGTGCCACCACCGGGACAGGGGAGGGAGAGACCCAGTACTTC. Residues: CATTGTGEGETQYF.

The chain uses TRBV28 and TRBJ2-7; maybe TRBD2 (6 bases). The CDR3 covers 14 residues. Trimming cost V 3 bases and J 4 bases, with 13 bases left between them. Germline V lookup: CDR1 MDHEN, CDR2 SYDVKM. CDR3 loop: CASSFLGREYEQYF. As DNA, the CDR3 is TGTGCCAGCAGTTTTTTGGGCCGGGAGTACGAGCAGTACTTC.

The V call is TRBV18, the J call TRBJ1-3; D unclear. Trimming took off 3 bases at V and 3 bases at J, with 12 bases between the two ends. CDR1 KGHSH and CDR2 LQKENI come from the germline V gene. The CDR3 sequence is 15 residues long. The CDR3 is CASSPSPFLGNTIYF. CDR3 bases: TGTGCCAGCTCACCTTCCCCCTTCCTTGGAAACACCATATATTTT.

This clone was seen a single time. This rearrangement joins TRBV19 to TRBJ2-3, with 7 bases lining up with TRBD2. The germline V gene has CDR1 LNHDA and CDR2 SQIVND (reference sequence). The CDR3 runs 16 residues. V shed 0 bases and J 0 bases; nucleotides not matched to a gene: 3. Written as DNA, the CDR3 is TGTGCCAGTAGTATAGATGGGGGGGGAAGCACAGATACGCAGTATTTT. This sequence encodes CASSIDGGGSTDTQYF. The complete variable domain, with remaining parts taken from reference TRBV19 and TRBJ2-3, reads DGGITQSPKYLFRKEGQNVTLSCEQNLNHDAMYWYRQDPGQGLRLIYYSQIVNDFQKGDIAEGYSVSREKKESFPLTVTSAQKNPTAFYLCASSIDGGGSTDTQYFGPGTRLTVL.

The chain links TRBV5-3 to TRBJ2-1; 14 bases map to TRBD2. TRBV5-3 belongs to the ORF category, with a function that is uncertain. CDR3 length: 15 amino acids. Germline trimming cut 4 bases from V and 7 bases from J; bases unmatched to any gene: 4. The CDR3 nucleotides read TGTGCCAGAAGCCTCGGACTAGCGGGAGGTAATGAGCAGTTCTTC. This translates into CARSLGLAGGNEQFF.

The rearrangement joins TRBV6-2 or TRBV6-3 to TRBJ1-2; 8 bases line up with TRBD1. The V gene's germline CDR1 is MNHEY and CDR2 SVGEGT. Trimming cost V 2 bases and J 1 base; bases outside gene matches: 9. This CDR3 spans 17 amino acids. The CDR3 reads CASSYRPGQALNYGYTF. As DNA, the CDR3 is TGTGCCAGCAGTTACCGCCCGGGACAGGCCCTTAACTATGGCTACACCTTC.

The V call is TRBV6-5, the J call TRBJ2-3, with 8 bases aligning to TRBD2. The germline gives CDR1 MNHEY, CDR2 SVGAGI. With 2 bases clipped from V and 2 bases from J, the junction kept 3 bases outside the gene matches. CDR3 length: 15 residues. The CDR3 protein is CASSYGAGATDTQYF. The DNA of the CDR3 is TGTGCCAGCAGTTACGGAGCGGGAGCCACAGATACGCAGTATTTT.

The chain combines TRBV18 with TRBJ1-3; D might be TRBD1 (5 bases). This CDR3 is built from 16 residues. V lost 3 bases to trimming and J lost 0 bases, with 12 bases between them. Germline V lookup: CDR1 KGHSH, CDR2 LQKENI. For the CDR3, the DNA is TGTGCCAGCTCACCGACAGTTCTTAGCTCTGGAAACACCATATATTTT. Protein product: CASSPTVLSSGNTIYF.